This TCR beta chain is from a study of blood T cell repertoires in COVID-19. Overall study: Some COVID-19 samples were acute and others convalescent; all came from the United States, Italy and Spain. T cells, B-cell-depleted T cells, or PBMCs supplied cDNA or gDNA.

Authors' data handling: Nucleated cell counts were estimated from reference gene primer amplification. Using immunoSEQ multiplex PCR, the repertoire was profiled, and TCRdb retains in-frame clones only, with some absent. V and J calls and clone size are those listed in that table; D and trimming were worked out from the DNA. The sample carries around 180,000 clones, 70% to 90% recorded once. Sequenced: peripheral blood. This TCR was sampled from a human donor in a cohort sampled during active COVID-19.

Here the CDR3 reads CASTPGQGFSKGYEQYF. The CDR3 region has the DNA TGCGCCAGCACCCCCGGACAGGGTTTCTCTAAAGGCTACGAGCAGTACTTC. This chain links TRBV5-1 with TRBJ2-7; 8 nucleotides match TRBD1. The CDR3 has 17 residues. J lost 3 bases, V lost 6 bases, and 17 bases had no gene match. Germline V gives CDR1 SGHRS, CDR2 YFSETQ.